Listed below are T cell receptor beta chains from one sample, sequenced in a study of naive and memory T cell subsets. TCRdb reprocessed the UMI-ligation and nested PCR reads via MiXCR and lists one record per CDR3 protein. The sample holds about 120,000 distinct CDR3 sequences; 30% to 45% are singletons and the top ten take 0.75% to 1%. Sequencing input: central memory CD4+ T cells from blood. The receptors here all came from a human donor in good health. Both conserved end residues are part of each CDR3. The D gene is left open where the match is weak. Size tells how often a clone was seen (once, few, many) or the class of an expanded clone, and some rows leave it out.

>16|TRBV11-2|NA|TRBJ2-1|TRBD2
CASSSGLAGGGNEQFF
TGTGCCAGCAGCTCGGGACTAGCGGGAGGGGGTAATGAGCAGTTCTTC
>17|TRBV27|NA|TRBJ2-7|TRBD2
CASNPRGGRGLNYEQYF
TGTGCCAGCAATCCACGGGGAGGGAGGGGATTGAACTACGAGCAGTACTTC
>13|TRBV7-8|NA|TRBJ2-1|NA
CASSSDLGNEQFF
TGTGCCAGCAGCTCGGACCTTGGGAATGAGCAGTTCTTC
>15|TRBV9|once|TRBJ1-1|NA
CASSEGSGWNTEAFF
TGTGCCAGCAGCGAGGGGTCAGGGTGGAACACTGAAGCTTTCTTT
>18|TRBV7-2|NA|TRBJ2-5|NA
CASSPKGMRGASVGTQYF
TGTGCCAGCAGTCCAAAGGGGATGAGGGGGGCGTCGGTGGGGACCCAGTACTTC
>12|TRBV20-1|many|TRBJ2-7|NA
CSAKSNIYEQYF
TGCAGTGCTAAGTCTAATATCTACGAGCAGTACTTC
>12|TRBV20-1|NA|TRBJ1-5|NA
CSATDSNQPQHF
TGCAGTGCGACGGATAGCAATCAGCCCCAGCATTTT
>17|TRBV5-6|NA|TRBJ2-4|NA
CASSLGLVWVDKNIQYF
TGTGCCAGCAGCTTGGGACTAGTTTGGGTAGACAAAAACATTCAGTACTTC
>15|TRBV20-1|NA|TRBJ2-1|TRBD2
CSAYNSGRALNEQFF
TGCAGTGCTTATAATAGCGGGAGGGCCTTAAATGAGCAGTTCTTC
>15|TRBV19|NA|TRBJ2-2|TRBD2
CASRSLAGGTGELFF
TGTGCCAGTAGGAGCCTAGCGGGAGGCACCGGGGAGCTGTTTTTT